This record concerns one TCR beta chain sequence. Under the authors' procedure: Reference gene primers were amplified, and this amplification served to estimate nucleated cell counts. Only in-frame clones appear in the TCRdb table, and some are missing; sequencing was by immunoSEQ multiplex PCR. V and J calls and clone size are given by that table; D and trimming were obtained from the DNA. The sample has about 380,000 clones; less than 90% are singletons. This sample was taken from a study of blood T cell repertoires in COVID-19. Across the whole study: Sources were T cells, B-cell-depleted T cells, or PBMCs; the material itself was cDNA or gDNA.

This study enrolled people aged about 18 to 100 from approximately 25 US geographic areas. V was cut by 3 bases and J by 5 bases, with 12 bases left in between. CDR3 size: 14 residues. Germline loops: CDR1 SGHNT, CDR2 YYREEE (reference sequence). Sequencing was carried out using PBMCs or T cells enriched from blood (not recorded which). This rearrangement joins TRBV5-4 to TRBJ2-1; D ambiguous. The receptor comes from a woman younger than 45 who had recovered from COVID-19. The CDR3 reads CASSSKTGNNEQFF. CDR3 coding DNA: TGTGCCAGCAGCTCGAAGACTGGAAACAATGAGCAGTTCTTC. Based on the CDR3 plus reference TRBV5-4 and TRBJ2-1, the full variable domain is ETGVTQSPTHLIKTRGQQVTLRCSSQSGHNTVSWYQQALGQGPQFIFQYYREEENGRGNFPPRFSGLQFPNYSSELNVNALELDDSALYLCASSSKTGNNEQFFGPGTRLTVL.